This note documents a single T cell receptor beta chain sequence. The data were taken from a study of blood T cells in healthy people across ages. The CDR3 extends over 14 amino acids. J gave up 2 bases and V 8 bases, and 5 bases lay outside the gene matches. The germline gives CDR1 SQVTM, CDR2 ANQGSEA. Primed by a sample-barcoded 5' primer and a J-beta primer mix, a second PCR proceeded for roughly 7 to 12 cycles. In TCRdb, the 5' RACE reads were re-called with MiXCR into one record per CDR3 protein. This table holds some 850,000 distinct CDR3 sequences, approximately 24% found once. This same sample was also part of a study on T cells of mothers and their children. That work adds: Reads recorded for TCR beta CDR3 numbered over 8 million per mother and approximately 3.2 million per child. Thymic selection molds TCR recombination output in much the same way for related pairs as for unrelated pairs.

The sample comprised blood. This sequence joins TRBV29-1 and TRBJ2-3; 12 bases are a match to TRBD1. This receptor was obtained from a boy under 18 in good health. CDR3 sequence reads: CSTGTGGITDTQYF. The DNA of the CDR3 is TGCAGCACCGGGACAGGGGGCATCACAGATACGCAGTATTTT.